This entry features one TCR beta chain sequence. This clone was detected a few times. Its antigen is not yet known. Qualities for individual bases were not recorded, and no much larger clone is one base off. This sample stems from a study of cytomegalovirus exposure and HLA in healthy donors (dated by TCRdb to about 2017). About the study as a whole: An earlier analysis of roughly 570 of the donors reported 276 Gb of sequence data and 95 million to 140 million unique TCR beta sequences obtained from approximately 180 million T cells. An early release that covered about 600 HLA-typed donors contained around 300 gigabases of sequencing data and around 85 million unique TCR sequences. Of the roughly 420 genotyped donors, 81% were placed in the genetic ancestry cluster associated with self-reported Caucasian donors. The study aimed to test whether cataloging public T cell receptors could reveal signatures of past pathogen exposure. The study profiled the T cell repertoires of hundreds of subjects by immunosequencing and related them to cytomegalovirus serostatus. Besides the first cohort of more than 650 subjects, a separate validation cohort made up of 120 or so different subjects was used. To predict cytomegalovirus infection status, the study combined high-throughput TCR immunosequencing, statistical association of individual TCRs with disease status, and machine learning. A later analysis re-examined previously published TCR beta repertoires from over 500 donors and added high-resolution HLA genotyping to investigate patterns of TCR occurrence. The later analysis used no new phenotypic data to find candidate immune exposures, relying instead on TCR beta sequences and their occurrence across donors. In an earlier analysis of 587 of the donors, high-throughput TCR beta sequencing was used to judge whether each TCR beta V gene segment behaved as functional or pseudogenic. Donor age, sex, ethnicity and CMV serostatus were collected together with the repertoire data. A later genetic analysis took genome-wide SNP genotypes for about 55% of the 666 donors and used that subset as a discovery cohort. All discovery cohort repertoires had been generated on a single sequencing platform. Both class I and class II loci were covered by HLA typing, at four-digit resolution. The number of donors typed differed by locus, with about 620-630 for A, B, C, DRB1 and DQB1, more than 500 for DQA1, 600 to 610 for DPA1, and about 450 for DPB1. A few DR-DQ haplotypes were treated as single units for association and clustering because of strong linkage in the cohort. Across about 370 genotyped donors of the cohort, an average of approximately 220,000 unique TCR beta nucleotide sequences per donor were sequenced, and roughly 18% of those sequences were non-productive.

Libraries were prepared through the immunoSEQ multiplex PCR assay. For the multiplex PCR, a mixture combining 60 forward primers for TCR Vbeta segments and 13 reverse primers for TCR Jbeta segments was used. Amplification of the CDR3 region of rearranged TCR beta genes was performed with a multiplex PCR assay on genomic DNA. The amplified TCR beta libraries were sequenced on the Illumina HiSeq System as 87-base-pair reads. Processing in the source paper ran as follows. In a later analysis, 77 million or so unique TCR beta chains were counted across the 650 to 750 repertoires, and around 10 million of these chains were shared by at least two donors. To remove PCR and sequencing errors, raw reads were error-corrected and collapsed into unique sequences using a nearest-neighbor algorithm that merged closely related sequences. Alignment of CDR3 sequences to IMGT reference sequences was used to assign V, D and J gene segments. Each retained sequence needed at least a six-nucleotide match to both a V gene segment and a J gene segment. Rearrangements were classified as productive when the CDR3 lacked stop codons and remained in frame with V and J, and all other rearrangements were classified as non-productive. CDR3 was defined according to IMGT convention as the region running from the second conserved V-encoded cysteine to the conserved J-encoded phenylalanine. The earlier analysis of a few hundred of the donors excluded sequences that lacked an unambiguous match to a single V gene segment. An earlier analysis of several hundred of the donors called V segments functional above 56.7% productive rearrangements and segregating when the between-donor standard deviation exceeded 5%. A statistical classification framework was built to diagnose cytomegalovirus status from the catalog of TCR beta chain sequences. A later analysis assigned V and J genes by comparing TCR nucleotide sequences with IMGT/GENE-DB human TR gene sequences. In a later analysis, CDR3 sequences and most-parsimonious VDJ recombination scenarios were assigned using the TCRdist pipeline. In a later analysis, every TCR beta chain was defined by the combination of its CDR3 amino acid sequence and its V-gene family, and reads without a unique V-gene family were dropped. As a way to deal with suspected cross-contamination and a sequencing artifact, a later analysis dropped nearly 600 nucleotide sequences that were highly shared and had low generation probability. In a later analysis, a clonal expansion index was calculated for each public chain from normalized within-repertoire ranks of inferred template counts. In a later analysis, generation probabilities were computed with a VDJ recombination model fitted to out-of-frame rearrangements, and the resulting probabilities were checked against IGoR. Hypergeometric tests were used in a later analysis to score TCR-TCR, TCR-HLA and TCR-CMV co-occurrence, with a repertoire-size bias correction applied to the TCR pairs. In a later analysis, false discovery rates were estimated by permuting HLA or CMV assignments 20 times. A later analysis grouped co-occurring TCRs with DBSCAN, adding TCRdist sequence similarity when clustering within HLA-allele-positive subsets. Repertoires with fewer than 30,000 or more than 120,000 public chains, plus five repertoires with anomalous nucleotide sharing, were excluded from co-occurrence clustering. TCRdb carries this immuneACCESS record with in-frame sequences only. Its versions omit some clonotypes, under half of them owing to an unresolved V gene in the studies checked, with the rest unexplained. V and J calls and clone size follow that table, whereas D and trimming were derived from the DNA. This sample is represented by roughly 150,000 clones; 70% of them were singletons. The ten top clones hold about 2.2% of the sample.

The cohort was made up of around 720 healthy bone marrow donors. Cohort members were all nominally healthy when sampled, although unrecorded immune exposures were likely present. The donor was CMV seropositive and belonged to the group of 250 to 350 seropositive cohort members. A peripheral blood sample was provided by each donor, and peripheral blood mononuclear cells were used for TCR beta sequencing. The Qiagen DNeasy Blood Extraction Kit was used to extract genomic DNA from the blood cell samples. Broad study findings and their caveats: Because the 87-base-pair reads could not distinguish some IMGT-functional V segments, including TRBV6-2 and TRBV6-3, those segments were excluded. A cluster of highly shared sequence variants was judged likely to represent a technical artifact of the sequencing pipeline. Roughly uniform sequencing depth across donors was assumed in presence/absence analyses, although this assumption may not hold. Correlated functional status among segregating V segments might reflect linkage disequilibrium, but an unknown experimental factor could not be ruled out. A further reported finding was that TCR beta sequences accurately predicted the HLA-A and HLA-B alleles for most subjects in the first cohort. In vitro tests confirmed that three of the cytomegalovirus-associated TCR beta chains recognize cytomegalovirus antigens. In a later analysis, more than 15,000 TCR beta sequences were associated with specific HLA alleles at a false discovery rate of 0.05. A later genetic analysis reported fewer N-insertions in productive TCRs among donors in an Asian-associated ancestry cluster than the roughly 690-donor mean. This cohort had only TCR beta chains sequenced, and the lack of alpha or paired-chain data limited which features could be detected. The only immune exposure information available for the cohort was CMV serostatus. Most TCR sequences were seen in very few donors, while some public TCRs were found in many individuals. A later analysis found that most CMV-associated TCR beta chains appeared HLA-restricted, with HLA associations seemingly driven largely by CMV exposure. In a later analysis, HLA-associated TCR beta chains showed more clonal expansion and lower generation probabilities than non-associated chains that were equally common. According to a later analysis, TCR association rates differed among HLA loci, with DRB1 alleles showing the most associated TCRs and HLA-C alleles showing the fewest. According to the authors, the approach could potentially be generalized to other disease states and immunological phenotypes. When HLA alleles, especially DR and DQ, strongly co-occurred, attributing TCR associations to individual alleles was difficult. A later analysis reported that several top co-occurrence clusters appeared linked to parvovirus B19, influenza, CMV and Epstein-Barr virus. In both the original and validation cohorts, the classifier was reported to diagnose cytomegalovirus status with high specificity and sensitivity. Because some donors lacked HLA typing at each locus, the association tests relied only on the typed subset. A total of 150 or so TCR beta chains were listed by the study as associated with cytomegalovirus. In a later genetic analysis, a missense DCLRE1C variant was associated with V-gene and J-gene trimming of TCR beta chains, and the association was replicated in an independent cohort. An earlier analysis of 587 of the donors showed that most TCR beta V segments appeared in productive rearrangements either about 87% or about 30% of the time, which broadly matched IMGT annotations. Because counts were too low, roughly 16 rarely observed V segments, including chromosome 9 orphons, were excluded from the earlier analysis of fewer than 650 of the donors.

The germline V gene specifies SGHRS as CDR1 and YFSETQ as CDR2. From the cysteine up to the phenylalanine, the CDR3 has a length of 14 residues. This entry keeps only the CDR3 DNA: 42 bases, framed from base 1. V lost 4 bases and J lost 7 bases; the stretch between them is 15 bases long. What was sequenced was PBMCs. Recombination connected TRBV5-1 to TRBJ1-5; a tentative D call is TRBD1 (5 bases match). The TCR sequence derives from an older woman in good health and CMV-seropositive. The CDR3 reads CASSMGTEGQPQHF. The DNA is TGCGCCAGCAGCATGGGGACGGAGGGCCAGCCCCAGCATTTT.